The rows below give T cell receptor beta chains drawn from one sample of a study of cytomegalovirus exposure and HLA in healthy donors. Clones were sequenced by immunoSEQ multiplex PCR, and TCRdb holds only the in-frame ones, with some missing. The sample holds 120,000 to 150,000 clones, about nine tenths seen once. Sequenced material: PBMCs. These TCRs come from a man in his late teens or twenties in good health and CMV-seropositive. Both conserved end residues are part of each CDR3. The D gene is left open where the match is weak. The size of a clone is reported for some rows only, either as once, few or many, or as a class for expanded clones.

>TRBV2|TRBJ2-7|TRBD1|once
CASRQGQGVYEQYF
TGTGCCAGCAGGCAGGGACAGGGAGTCTACGAGCAGTACTTC
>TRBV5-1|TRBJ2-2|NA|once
CASSLVTANTGELFF
TGCGCCAGCAGCTTGGTGACAGCGAACACCGGGGAGCTGTTTTTT
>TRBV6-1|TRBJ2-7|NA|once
CASSGPGHFVQYF
TGTGCCAGCAGTGGGCCGGGACACTTCGTTCAGTACTTC
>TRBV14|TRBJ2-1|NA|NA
CASSQVLRGAQFF
TGTGCCAGCAGCCAAGTTTTACGGGGGGCGCAGTTCTTC
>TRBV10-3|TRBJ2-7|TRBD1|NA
CATRWDRGTYEQYF
TGTGCCACCAGGTGGGACAGGGGCACCTACGAGCAGTACTTC
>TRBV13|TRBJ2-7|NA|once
CASSLGVSETGSYEQYF
TGTGCCAGCAGCTTAGGAGTTTCAGAAACAGGCTCCTACGAGCAGTACTTC
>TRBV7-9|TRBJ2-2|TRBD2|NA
CASRGSGTSGPSTTGELFF
TGTGCCAGCCGGGGATCCGGGACTAGCGGACCATCAACGACCGGGGAGCTGTTTTTT
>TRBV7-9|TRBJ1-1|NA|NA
CASGRTGAEAFF
TGTGCCAGCGGAAGGACGGGGGCTGAAGCTTTCTTT
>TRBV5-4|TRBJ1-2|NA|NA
CASSLVASNYGYTF
TGTGCCAGCAGCTTGGTCGCCAGTAACTATGGCTACACCTTC
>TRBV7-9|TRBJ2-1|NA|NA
CASSLRGSYNEQFF
TGTGCCAGCAGCTTAAGGGGGAGCTACAATGAGCAGTTCTTC
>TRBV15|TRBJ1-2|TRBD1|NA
CATSAPGQGGGYTF
TGTGCCACCAGCGCCCCTGGACAGGGGGGCGGCTACACCTTC
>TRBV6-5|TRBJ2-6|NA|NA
CASSYSYSGANVLTF
TGTGCCAGCAGTTATTCCTACTCTGGGGCCAACGTCCTGACTTTC
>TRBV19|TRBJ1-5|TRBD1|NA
CASSISGRGYSNQPQHF
TGTGCCAGTAGTATATCGGGCAGGGGGTATAGCAATCAGCCCCAGCATTTT
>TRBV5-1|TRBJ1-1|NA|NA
CASSLGSQGNTEAFF
TGCGCCAGCAGCTTGGGTTCACAGGGGAACACTGAAGCTTTCTTT
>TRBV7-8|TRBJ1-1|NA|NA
CASSWGGETEAFF
TGTGCCAGCAGCTGGGGCGGGGAAACTGAAGCTTTCTTT
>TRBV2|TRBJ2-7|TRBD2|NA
CASTLREGNLYEQYF
TGTGCCAGCACTCTACGGGAGGGGAACCTCTACGAGCAGTACTTC
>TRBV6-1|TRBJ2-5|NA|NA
CASSEQERPGPETQYF
TGTGCCAGCAGTGAACAGGAGCGTCCAGGGCCAGAGACCCAGTACTTC